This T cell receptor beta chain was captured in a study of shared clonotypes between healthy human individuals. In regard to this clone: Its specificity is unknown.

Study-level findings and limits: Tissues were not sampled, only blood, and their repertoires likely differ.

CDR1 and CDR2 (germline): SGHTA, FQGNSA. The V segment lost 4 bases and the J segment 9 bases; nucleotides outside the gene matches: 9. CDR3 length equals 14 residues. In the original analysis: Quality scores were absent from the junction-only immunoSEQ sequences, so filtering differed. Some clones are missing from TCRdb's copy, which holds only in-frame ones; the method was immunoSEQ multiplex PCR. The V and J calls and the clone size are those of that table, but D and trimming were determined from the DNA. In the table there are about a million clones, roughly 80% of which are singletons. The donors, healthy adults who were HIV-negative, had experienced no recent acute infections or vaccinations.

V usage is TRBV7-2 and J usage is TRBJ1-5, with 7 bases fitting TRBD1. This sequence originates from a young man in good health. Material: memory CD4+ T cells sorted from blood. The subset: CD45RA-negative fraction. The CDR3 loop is CASSSSDRAGPQHF. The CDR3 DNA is TGTGCCAGCAGCTCCTCCGACAGGGCCGGGCCCCAGCATTTT. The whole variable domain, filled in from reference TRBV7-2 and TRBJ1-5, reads GAGVSQSPSNKVTEKGKDVELRCDPISGHTALYWYRQSLGQGLEFLIYFQGNSAPDKSGLPSDRFSAERTGGSVSTLTIQRTQQEDSAVYLCASSSSDRAGPQHFGDGTRLSIL.